The next 16 T cell receptor beta chains were all read from a single sample in a study of blood T cell repertoires in COVID-19. Some clones are missing from TCRdb's copy, which holds only in-frame ones; the method was immunoSEQ multiplex PCR. Among 100,000 to 150,000 clones listed, about 86% were seen once. The sample consisted of PBMCs or T cells enriched from blood (not recorded which). The receptors originated from a woman aged 45-65 years who had recovered from COVID-19.

The J gene is TRBJ1-5, the V gene TRBV30; unclear D gene. Germline loops: CDR1 GTSNPN, CDR2 SVGIG (reference sequence). The CDR3 sequence is 14 residues long. V shed 2 bases and J shed 1 base, with 9 bases lying between them. CDR3 residues: CAWSLLQSNQPQHF. In DNA, the CDR3 is TGTGCCTGGAGTCTTTTGCAGAGCAATCAGCCCCAGCATTTT.

The chain employs TRBV19 and TRBJ2-7; possibly TRBD2 for D (6 bases). The CDR3 spans 14 residues. In germline, CDR1 is LNHDA, CDR2 SQIVND (reference sequence). V lost 2 bases and J lost 2, with 10 bases in between. CDR3 sequence: CASSIYGGTYEQYF. The CDR3 DNA follows: TGTGCCAGTAGTATATACGGGGGAACCTACGAGCAGTACTTC.

V usage is TRBV7-8 and J usage is TRBJ1-2, with D perhaps TRBD1 (6 bases). Trimming removed 7 bases from V and 0 bases from J, with 15 bases in between. The CDR3 consists of 15 residues. Germline V gene data show CDR1 as SGHVS and CDR2 as FQNEAQ. The CDR3 spells CASTQSDRPNYGYTF. CDR3 DNA sequence: TGTGCCAGCACGCAATCGGACAGACCTAACTATGGCTACACCTTC.

V usage is TRBV7-9 and J usage is TRBJ1-2, with 7 bases matching TRBD1. The V gene's germline CDR1 is SEHNR and CDR2 FQNEAQ (reference sequence). V shed 5 bases and J 8 bases; nucleotides not matched to a gene: 5. The CDR3 loop spans 12 amino acids. CDR3 region: CASSPQGRGYTF. The DNA of the CDR3 is TGTGCCAGCAGCCCACAGGGGAGGGGCTACACCTTC.

The V and J genes are TRBV7-3 and TRBJ2-1; 7 bases are a match to TRBD1. This CDR3 spans 14 amino acids. V was pared by 5 bases and J by 8 bases, with 9 bases of the junction left unmatched. Germline lookup yields CDR1 SGHTA and CDR2 FQGTGA. In DNA form, the CDR3 reads TGTGCCAGCAGCCTAGGACAACAGGGGCATGAGCAGTTCTTC. Translating gives CASSLGQQGHEQFF.

The chain carries TRBV5-6 and TRBJ2-7; D possibly corresponds to TRBD2 (7 bases). The CDR3 runs to 14 residues. Germline V gene sequence: CDR1 SGHDT, CDR2 YYEEEE. V lost 1 base, J lost 6 bases, and 14 bases lay in between. The CDR3, as DNA: TGTGCCAGCAGCTTGCGGGGGGCCCTCCGCGAGCAGTACTTC. Translated, it gives CASSLRGALREQYF.

The chain couples TRBV19 to TRBJ1-5, with a possible D match to TRBD1 (5 bases). This CDR3 is 16 amino acids long. Trimming removed 0 bases at V and 5 bases at J, with 14 bases between. Germline-derived CDR1 and CDR2 are LNHDA and SQIVND (reference sequence). CDR3 sequence: CASSIEGRGWDQPQHF. The CDR3 DNA reads TGTGCCAGTAGTATAGAGGGAAGGGGATGGGATCAGCCCCAGCATTTT.

The chain has TRBV19 and TRBJ1-2; 7 positions agree with TRBD1. CDR1 is LNHDA and CDR2 is SQIVND in the germline V gene (reference sequence). CDR3 length equals 13 residues. V lost 7 bases, J lost 6 bases, and 8 bases stayed unmatched. The CDR3 DNA reads as TGTGCCAGTACCCCGGGACAGACAGATGGCTACACCTTC. Its protein is CASTPGQTDGYTF.

This chain connects TRBV6-5 to TRBJ2-3; no clear D. CDR3 length: 14 amino acids. The germline V gene has CDR1 MNHEY and CDR2 SVGAGI. V was clipped by 0 bases and J by 4 bases, with 8 bases between them. The CDR3 protein is CASSYSRFADTQYF. The CDR3, as DNA: TGTGCCAGCAGTTACTCGCGGTTTGCAGATACGCAGTATTTT.

This chain uses TRBV6-2 or TRBV6-3 with TRBJ1-2; D is undetermined. This CDR3 region has 13 residues. Germline V gives CDR1 MNHEY, CDR2 SVGEGT. Trimming removed 3 bases at V and 8 bases at J, with 13 bases between. This CDR3 is CASSYPPRGGYTF. The CDR3 DNA follows: TGTGCCAGCAGTTATCCCCCTCGGGGAGGCTACACCTTC.

J is TRBJ2-1 and V is TRBV7-9; D might be TRBD1 (5 bases). Trimming left V 1 base short and J 7 bases short, with 8 bases between. The CDR3 extends over 13 amino acids. The V gene's germline CDR1 is SEHNR and CDR2 FQNEAQ (reference sequence). Here the CDR3 reads CASSLGSGNEQFF. In DNA form, the CDR3 reads TGTGCCAGCAGCTTAGGCTCAGGGAATGAGCAGTTCTTC.

In the case of this clone: Different DNA sequences within this sample yield the same CDR3. The chain links TRBV19 to TRBJ2-5; 7 bases are shared with TRBD1. V shed 4 bases, J shed 4 bases, and the junction held 3 bases outside the gene matches. Germline values: CDR1 LNHDA, CDR2 SQIVND (reference sequence). The length of the CDR3 is 13 residues. In DNA, the CDR3 is TGTGCCAGTAGTACAAGACAGGGAGAGACCCAGTACTTC. Amino acid sequence: CASSTRQGETQYF.

The chain uses TRBV9 and TRBJ1-2; tentatively, D is TRBD1 (6 bases). The CDR3 consists of 14 residues. V was trimmed by 0 bases and J by 8 bases, leaving 14 bases between them. The germline gives CDR1 SGDLS, CDR2 YYNGEE. CDR3 DNA: TGTGCCAGCAGCGTAGCCACAGGGCGGGAGGGCTACACCTTC. Its protein product is CASSVATGREGYTF.

DNA for the CDR3: TGTGCCAGCAGGTTTACAGGGGCCCCGGGTGGCTACACCTTC. It specifies CASRFTGAPGGYTF. The chain links TRBV6-5 to TRBJ1-2; 7 bases are a match to TRBD1. Germline assignment: CDR1 MNHEY and CDR2 SVGAGI. Losses at the gene ends were 6 bases for V and 7 bases for J; bases not matched to a gene: 11. The CDR3 is 14 amino acids.

V and J are TRBV5-1 and TRBJ2-6; no clear D. Per the germline V gene, CDR1 is SGHRS and CDR2 is YFSETQ. V was clipped by 5 bases and J by 1 base, with 4 bases between them. CDR3 size: 13 residues. The CDR3 DNA reads as TGCGCCAGCAGACTGTCTGGGGCCAACGTCCTGACTTTC. This translates into CASRLSGANVLTF.

This chain joins TRBV19 and TRBJ1-1; D is ambiguous. The CDR3 loop spans 13 amino acids. Germline-derived CDR1 and CDR2 are LNHDA and SQIVND (reference sequence). Trimming cost V 1 base and J 1 base, with 4 bases left between them. The CDR3 DNA is TGTGCCAGTAGTATAGGACAGAACACTGAAGCTTTCTTT. This encodes CASSIGQNTEAFF. The full variable domain, its missing parts supplied by reference TRBV19 and TRBJ1-1, is DGGITQSPKYLFRKEGQNVTLSCEQNLNHDAMYWYRQDPGQGLRLIYYSQIVNDFQKGDIAEGYSVSREKKESFPLTVTSAQKNPTAFYLCASSIGQNTEAFFGQGTRLTVV.